The 9 T cell receptor beta chains presented below share a single source sample, sequenced in a study of blood T cell repertoires in COVID-19. The data were produced by immunoSEQ multiplex PCR, yet TCRdb's version contains in-frame clones alone and is incomplete. The sample holds 53,000 or so clones, 90% seen once. Material for sequencing was peripheral blood. The receptor set was obtained from a human donor in a cohort sampled during active COVID-19.

This clone is a singleton in its sample. The chain couples TRBV6-2 or TRBV6-3 to TRBJ2-1; D call uncertain. The CDR3 spans 12 residues. Germline CDR1 MNHEY, CDR2 SVGEGT. V gave up 4 bases and J gave up 3 bases, with 4 bases separating them. In DNA form, the CDR3 reads TGTGCCAGCAGTTCCCACTACAATGAGCAGTTCTTC. It translates to CASSSHYNEQFF.

The chain joins TRBV19 to TRBJ2-2, with D maybe TRBD2 (6 bases). Germline assignment: CDR1 LNHDA and CDR2 SQIVND (reference sequence). The CDR3 is 16 residues long. Between the trimmed V and J ends, which lost 8 bases and 6 bases, there was a span of 22 bases. CDR3 coding DNA: TGTGCCAGTGGGCGAGTGGGGGGTAATTTCGCCGGGGAGCTGTTTTTT. Translation: CASGRVGGNFAGELFF.

The V gene is TRBV6-1, the J gene TRBJ2-5; 10 nucleotides agree with TRBD2. The trim removed 3 bases at V and 5 bases at J, leaving 12 bases unmatched. Germline V lookup: CDR1 MNHNS, CDR2 SASEGT. CDR3 length: 17 residues. This chain's CDR3 is CASSEQTGTSEWETQYF. The CDR3 DNA is TGTGCCAGCAGTGAGCAGACCGGGACTAGCGAGTGGGAGACCCAGTACTTC.

The rearrangement links TRBV5-1 to TRBJ2-2, with D possibly matching TRBD1 (6 bases). V lost 2 bases to trimming and J lost 5 bases, with 10 bases between them. The CDR3 runs to 14 residues. The V gene's germline CDR1 is SGHRS and CDR2 YFSETQ. The CDR3 nucleotides are TGCGCCAGCAGCTTCGGACAGATAACCGGGGAGCTGTTTTTT. Translated: CASSFGQITGELFF. Complete variable domain (other parts from reference TRBV5-1 and TRBJ2-2): KAGVTQTPRYLIKTRGQQVTLSCSPISGHRSVSWYQQTPGQGLQFLFEYFSETQRNKGNFPGRFSGRQFSNSRSEMNVSTLELGDSALYLCASSFGQITGELFFGEGSRLTVL.

The CDR3 nucleotides read TGTGCCAGCAAAGGGGCTAGCACAGATACGCAGTATTTT. It encodes CASKGASTDTQYF. This chain uses TRBV6-5 with TRBJ2-3; TRBD1 is a possible D gene (5 bases). V was shortened by 7 bases and J by 0 bases, with 8 bases between the two germline ends. This CDR3 is built from 13 residues. Germline V gene sequence: CDR1 MNHEY, CDR2 SVGAGI.

The V call is TRBV7-2, the J call TRBJ1-6; a possible D gene is TRBD1 (5 bases). From germline, CDR1 is SGHTA and CDR2 FQGNSA. The CDR3 runs 15 residues. Trimming took off 1 base at V and 10 bases at J, with 14 bases between the two ends. CDR3 in DNA: TGTGCCAGCAGCTTAGAATCAGGGAGGAGGTCACCCCTCCACTTT. Protein sequence: CASSLESGRRSPLHF.

This clone was observed a single time. This chain uses TRBV28 with TRBJ1-5, with D possibly TRBD1 on 6 matching bases. Trimming left V 5 bases short and J 5 bases short, with 19 bases between. The V gene's germline CDR1 is MDHEN and CDR2 SYDVKM. The CDR3 has 16 residues. Written as DNA, the CDR3 is TGTGCCAGCAGTCTCTACTCCCAGGGGCAGCATCAGCCCCAGCATTTT. Translating it yields CASSLYSQGQHQPQHF. Based on the CDR3 plus reference TRBV28 and TRBJ1-5, the full variable domain is DVKVTQSSRYLVKRTGEKVFLECVQDMDHENMFWYRQDPGLGLRLIYFSYDVKMKEKGDIPEGYSVSREKKERFSLILESASTNQTSMYLCASSLYSQGQHQPQHFGDGTRLSIL.

The gene calls are TRBV7-3 and TRBJ2-2; a possible D gene is TRBD2 (5 bases). The CDR3 is 15 residues long. The germline V gene encodes CDR1 SGHTA and CDR2 FQGTGA. V was cut by 5 bases and J by 2 bases, with 12 bases left in between. The CDR3 reads CASSPRTGNTGELFF. Here the CDR3 DNA reads TGTGCCAGCAGCCCGCGGACGGGAAACACCGGGGAGCTGTTTTTT.

The chain carries TRBV6-2 or TRBV6-3 and TRBJ2-3; possibly TRBD1 for D (6 bases). The germline CDR1 and CDR2 sequences are MNHEY and SVGEGT. The CDR3 length is 12 residues. V was shortened by 5 bases and J by 10 bases, with 13 bases between the two germline ends. CDR3 in DNA: TGTGCCAGCAGTCCGAACAGGGAACCGCAGTATTTT. Translated: CASSPNREPQYF.